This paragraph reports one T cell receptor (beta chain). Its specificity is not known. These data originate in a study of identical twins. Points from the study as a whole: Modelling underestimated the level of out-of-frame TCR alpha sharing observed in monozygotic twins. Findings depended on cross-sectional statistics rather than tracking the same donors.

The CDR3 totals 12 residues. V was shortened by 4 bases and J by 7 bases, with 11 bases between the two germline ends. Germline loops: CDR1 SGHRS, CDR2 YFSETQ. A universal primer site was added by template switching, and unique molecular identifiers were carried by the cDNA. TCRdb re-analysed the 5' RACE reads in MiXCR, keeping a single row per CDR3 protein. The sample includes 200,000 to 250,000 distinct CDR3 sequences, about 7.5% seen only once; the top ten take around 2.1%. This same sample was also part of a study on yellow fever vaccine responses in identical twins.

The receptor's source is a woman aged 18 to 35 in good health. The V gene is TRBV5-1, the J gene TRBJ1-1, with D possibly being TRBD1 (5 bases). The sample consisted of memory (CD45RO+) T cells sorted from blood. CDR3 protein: CASSARDHEAFF. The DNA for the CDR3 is TGCGCCAGCAGCGCCCGGGACCATGAAGCTTTCTTT.